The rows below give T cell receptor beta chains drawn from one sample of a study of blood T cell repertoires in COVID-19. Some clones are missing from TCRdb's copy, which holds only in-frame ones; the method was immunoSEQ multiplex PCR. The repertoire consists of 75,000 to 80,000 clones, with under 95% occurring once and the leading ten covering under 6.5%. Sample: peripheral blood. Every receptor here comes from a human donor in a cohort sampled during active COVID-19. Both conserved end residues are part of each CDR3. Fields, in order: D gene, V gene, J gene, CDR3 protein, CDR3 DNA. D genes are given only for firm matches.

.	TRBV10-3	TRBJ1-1	CAIRTTTGHYTEAFF	TGTGCCATCAGGACCACAACAGGGCATTACACTGAAGCTTTCTTT
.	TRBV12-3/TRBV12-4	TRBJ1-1	CASSQGNTEAFF	TGTGCCAGCAGCCAGGGGAACACTGAAGCTTTCTTT
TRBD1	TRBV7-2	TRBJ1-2	CASSPDRENYGYTF	TGTGCCAGCAGCCCGGACAGGGAGAACTATGGCTACACCTTC
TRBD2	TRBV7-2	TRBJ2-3	CASSPGLAGGTDTQYF	TGTGCCAGCAGCCCGGGACTAGCGGGGGGCACAGATACGCAGTATTTT
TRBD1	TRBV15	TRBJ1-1	CATSSIDRVGTEAFF	TGTGCCACCAGCAGTATAGACAGGGTAGGAACTGAAGCTTTCTTT
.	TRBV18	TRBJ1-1	CASSPRDTGSMNTEAFF	TGTGCCAGCTCACCCCGGGACACGGGGAGCATGAACACTGAAGCTTTCTTT
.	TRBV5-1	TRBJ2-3	CASYYSTETTDTQYF	TGCGCCAGCTACTACTCTACTGAAACCACAGATACGCAGTATTTT
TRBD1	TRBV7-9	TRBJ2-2	CASSLVTGHGELFF	TGTGCCAGCAGCTTAGTGACAGGGCACGGGGAGCTGTTTTTT
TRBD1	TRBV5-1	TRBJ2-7	CASRPSDRAFSYEQYF	TGCGCCAGCAGACCATCGGACAGGGCTTTCTCCTACGAGCAGTACTTC
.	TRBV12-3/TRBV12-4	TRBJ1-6	CASSWLVNSPLHF	TGTGCCAGCAGCTGGTTAGTAAATTCACCCCTCCACTTT
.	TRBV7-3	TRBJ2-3	CASSTISADTQYF	TGTGCCAGCAGCACCATAAGCGCAGATACGCAGTATTTT
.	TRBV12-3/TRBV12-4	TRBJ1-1	CASSFSVEAFF	TGTGCCAGCAGTTTTTCCGTTGAAGCTTTCTTT
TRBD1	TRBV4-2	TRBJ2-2	CASSQVATGGHGELFF	TGTGCCAGCAGCCAAGTTGCCACAGGGGGTCACGGGGAGCTGTTTTTT
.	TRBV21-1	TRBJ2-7	CASSTRMTGASYEQYF	TGTGCCAGCAGCACGCGAATGACAGGTGCATCCTACGAGCAGTACTTC
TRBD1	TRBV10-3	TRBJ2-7	CATTGTGGYEQYF	TGTGCCACTACCGGGACAGGGGGCTACGAGCAGTACTTC
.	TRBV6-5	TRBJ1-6	CASSYWLEPGSPLHF	TGTGCCAGCAGTTATTGGCTGGAGCCCGGGTCACCCCTCCACTTT
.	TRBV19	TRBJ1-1	CASSISLTASTEAFF	TGTGCCAGTAGTATCTCTCTGACAGCCTCCACTGAAGCTTTCTTT
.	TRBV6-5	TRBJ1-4	CATRENEKLFF	TGTGCCACCCGGGAGAATGAAAAACTGTTTTTT
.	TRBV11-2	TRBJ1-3	CASSSPYRVGGNTIYF	TGTGCCAGCAGTTCCCCGTACAGGGTTGGGGGAAACACCATATATTTT
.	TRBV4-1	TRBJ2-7	CASSDFVTYEQYF	TGCGCCAGCAGCGACTTCGTAACCTACGAGCAGTACTTC
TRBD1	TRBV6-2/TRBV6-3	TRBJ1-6	CASSYRDSASLNSPLHF	TGTGCCAGCAGTTACAGGGACAGCGCTAGCCTTAATTCACCCCTCCACTTT
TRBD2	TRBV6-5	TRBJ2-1	CASSSRGGSYNEQFF	TGTGCCAGCAGCTCCCGGGGGGGATCCTACAATGAGCAGTTCTTC
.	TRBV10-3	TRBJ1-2	CAISVSGAREGYTF	TGTGCCATCAGTGTGAGTGGGGCGCGGGAAGGCTACACCTTC
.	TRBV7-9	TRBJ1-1	CASSFQDTEAFF	TGTGCCAGCAGTTTTCAGGACACTGAAGCTTTCTTT
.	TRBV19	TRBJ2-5	CASSIDRSGDGGETQYF	TGTGCCAGTAGTATAGATCGATCGGGGGATGGCGGTGAGACCCAGTACTTC